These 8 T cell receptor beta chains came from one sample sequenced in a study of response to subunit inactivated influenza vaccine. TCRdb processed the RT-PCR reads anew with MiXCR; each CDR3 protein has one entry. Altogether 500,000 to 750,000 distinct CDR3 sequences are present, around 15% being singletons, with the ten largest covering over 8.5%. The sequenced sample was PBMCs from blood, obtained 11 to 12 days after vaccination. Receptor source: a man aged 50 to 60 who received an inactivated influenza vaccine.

CDR3 sequence reads: CASSDDTRQHF. The DNA of the CDR3 is TGTGCCAGCAGTGACGACACCCGTCAGCATTTT. The chain uses TRBV12-3 or TRBV12-4 and TRBJ1-5; no reliable D call. The CDR3 contains 11 residues. Trimming shortened V by 5 bases and J by 13 bases, and 12 bases separated the two germline ends.

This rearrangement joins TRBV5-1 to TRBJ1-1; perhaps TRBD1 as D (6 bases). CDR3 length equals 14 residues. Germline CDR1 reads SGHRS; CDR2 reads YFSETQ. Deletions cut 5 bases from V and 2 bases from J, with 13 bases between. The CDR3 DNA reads TGCGCCAGCAGAAAAGACAGGACCAACACTGAAGCTTTCTTT. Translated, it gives CASRKDRTNTEAFF.

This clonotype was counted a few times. The CDR3 here is CASSRRRLGGYNEQFF. The CDR3 DNA reads TGTGCCAGCAGCCGAAGAAGACTAGGGGGATACAATGAGCAGTTCTTC. The chain employs TRBV14 and TRBJ2-1, with D possibly called TRBD1 or TRBD2 (6 bases each). The ends were cut back, 4 bases at V and 4 bases at J, with 17 bases in the middle. This CDR3 spans 16 amino acids. Looked up from germline, CDR1 is SGHDN and CDR2 is FVKESK.

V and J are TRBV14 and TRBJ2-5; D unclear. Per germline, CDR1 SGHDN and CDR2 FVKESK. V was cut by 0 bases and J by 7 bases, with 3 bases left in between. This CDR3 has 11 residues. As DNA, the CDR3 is TGTGCCAGCAGCCAAGACGTGACCCAGTACTTC. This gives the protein CASSQDVTQYF. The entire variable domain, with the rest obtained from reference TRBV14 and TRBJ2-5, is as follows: EAGVTQFPSHSVIEKGQTVTLRCDPISGHDNLYWYRRVMGKEIKFLLHFVKESKQDESGMPNNRFLAERTGGTYSTLKVQPAELEDSGVYFCASSQDVTQYFGPGTRLLVL.

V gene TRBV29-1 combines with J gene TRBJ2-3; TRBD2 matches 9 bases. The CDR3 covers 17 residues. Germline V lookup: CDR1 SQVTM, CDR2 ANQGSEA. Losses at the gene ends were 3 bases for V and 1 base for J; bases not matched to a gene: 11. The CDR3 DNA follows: TGCAGCGTTGAGGCTAGCGGGGCCTCTATCCGCACAGATACGCAGTATTTT. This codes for CSVEASGASIRTDTQYF.

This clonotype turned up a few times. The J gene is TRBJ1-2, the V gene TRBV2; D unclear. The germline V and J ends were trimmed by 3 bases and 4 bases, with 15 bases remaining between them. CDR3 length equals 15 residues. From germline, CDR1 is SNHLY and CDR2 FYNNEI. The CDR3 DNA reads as TGTGCCAGCAGTGACTCGTCAACCAAGGTCTATGGCTACACCTTC. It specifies CASSDSSTKVYGYTF.

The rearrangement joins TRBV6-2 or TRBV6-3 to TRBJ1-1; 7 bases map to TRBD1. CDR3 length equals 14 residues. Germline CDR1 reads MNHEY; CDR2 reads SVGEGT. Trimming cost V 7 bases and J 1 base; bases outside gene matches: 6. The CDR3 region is CASKRTGENTEAFF. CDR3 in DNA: TGTGCCAGCAAACGGACAGGTGAGAACACTGAAGCTTTCTTT.

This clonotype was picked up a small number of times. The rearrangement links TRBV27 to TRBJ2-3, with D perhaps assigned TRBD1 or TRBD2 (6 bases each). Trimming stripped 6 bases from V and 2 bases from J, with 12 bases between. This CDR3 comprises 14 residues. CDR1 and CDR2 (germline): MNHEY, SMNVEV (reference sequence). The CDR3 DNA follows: TGTGCCAGCAGGAAACAGGGACTCACAGATACGCAGTATTTT. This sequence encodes CASRKQGLTDTQYF.